The rows below give T cell receptor beta chains drawn from one sample of a study of blood T cell repertoires in COVID-19. Repertoires were generated with immunoSEQ multiplex PCR, while TCRdb's copy carries only in-frame clones and drops some. The table has approximately 180,000 clones, around 90% seen once. The sequenced material came from peripheral blood. The receptors were sampled from a man aged 40-50 years with active or convalescent COVID-19. Each CDR3 is given with its conserved first and last residue. Each record gives: clone size, D gene, J gene, V gene, CDR3 protein, CDR3 DNA. A D gene is named only where the DNA matches it firmly. Size is stated for part of the rows, as once, few or many counts, or as a class when the clone is expanded.

size: -; D: -; J: TRBJ1-1; V: TRBV6-6; CDR3: CASSYSTAGNTEAFF; DNA: TGTGCCAGCAGTTACTCGACGGCGGGGAACACTGAAGCTTTCTTT
size: -; D: -; J: TRBJ2-5; V: TRBV11-3; CDR3: CASSLGGNQETQYF; DNA: TGTGCCAGCAGCTTAGGCGGCAACCAAGAGACCCAGTACTTC
size: once; D: TRBD2; J: TRBJ2-3; V: TRBV20-1; CDR3: CSASSGAASDTQYF; DNA: TGCAGTGCTAGTAGCGGGGCGGCATCCGATACGCAGTATTTT
size: -; D: TRBD1; J: TRBJ2-1; V: TRBV19; CDR3: CASSITGGYNEQFF; DNA: TGTGCCAGTAGTATCACAGGGGGCTACAATGAGCAGTTCTTC
size: -; D: -; J: TRBJ2-5; V: TRBV4-3; CDR3: CASSQVGSREGETQYF; DNA: TGCGCCAGCAGCCAAGTTGGTAGTCGAGAGGGAGAGACCCAGTACTTC
size: -; D: -; J: TRBJ2-4; V: TRBV3-1/TRBV3-2; CDR3: CASSQEGLGRGAKPTKNIQYF; DNA: TGTGCCAGCAGCCAAGAGGGGCTCGGCAGGGGGGCCAAACCGACCAAAAACATTCAGTACTTC
size: -; D: TRBD2; J: TRBJ2-1; V: TRBV19; CDR3: CASSHRGGGSYNEQFF; DNA: TGTGCCAGTAGTCACCGCGGGGGGGGATCCTACAATGAGCAGTTCTTC
size: few; D: -; J: TRBJ1-5; V: TRBV28; CDR3: CASSFSGNQPQHF; DNA: TGTGCCAGCAGTTTTTCTGGCAATCAGCCCCAGCATTTT
size: -; D: -; J: TRBJ1-3; V: TRBV19; CDR3: CASSLGGVSSGNTIYF; DNA: TGTGCCAGTAGCCTAGGGGGGGTGAGCTCTGGAAACACCATATATTTT
size: -; D: -; J: TRBJ2-1; V: TRBV6-4; CDR3: CASSRGGTYNEQFF; DNA: TGTGCCAGTTCGAGGGGGGGGACCTACAATGAGCAGTTCTTC
size: -; D: TRBD2; J: TRBJ2-1; V: TRBV20-1; CDR3: CSASGAGISYNEQFF; DNA: TGCAGTGCTAGTGGAGCGGGAATCTCCTACAATGAGCAGTTCTTC
size: -; D: -; J: TRBJ1-5; V: TRBV10-3; CDR3: CAISDLDDSPQHF; DNA: TGTGCCATCAGTGACTTAGATGACTCGCCCCAGCATTTT
size: once; D: -; J: TRBJ1-5; V: TRBV19; CDR3: CASSEGGNQPQHF; DNA: TGTGCCAGTAGTGAGGGGGGCAATCAGCCCCAGCATTTT
size: -; D: -; J: TRBJ1-1; V: TRBV15; CDR3: CATSYGFTEAFF; DNA: TGTGCCACCAGCTACGGGTTCACTGAAGCTTTCTTT
size: -; D: -; J: TRBJ2-7; V: TRBV7-2; CDR3: CASSLVLPTYEQYF; DNA: TGTGCCAGCAGCTTAGTGTTACCTACCTACGAGCAGTACTTC
size: -; D: -; J: TRBJ2-6; V: TRBV6-2/TRBV6-3; CDR3: CASSYSRAGANVLTF; DNA: TGTGCCAGCAGTTACTCGCGTGCTGGGGCCAACGTCCTGACTTTC
size: -; D: -; J: TRBJ1-6; V: TRBV7-3; CDR3: CASSAPEDRKNSPLHF; DNA: TGTGCCAGCAGCGCACCAGAGGACAGAAAGAATTCACCCCTCCACTTT
size: -; D: -; J: TRBJ1-4; V: TRBV15; CDR3: CATSRERRWHEKLFF; DNA: TGTGCCACCAGCAGAGAAAGGAGGTGGCATGAAAAACTGTTTTTT
size: -; D: TRBD1; J: TRBJ2-5; V: TRBV28; CDR3: CASSQQGVRETQYF; DNA: TGTGCCAGCAGCCAACAGGGGGTCCGTGAGACCCAGTACTTC
size: -; D: TRBD2; J: TRBJ2-1; V: TRBV19; CDR3: CASSTQITSGPYNEQFF; DNA: TGTGCCAGTAGTACACAAATCACTAGCGGGCCCTACAATGAGCAGTTCTTC
size: -; D: -; J: TRBJ1-1; V: TRBV5-1; CDR3: CASSLGQGSLTEAFF; DNA: TGCGCCAGCAGCTTGGGGCAGGGGAGCCTGACTGAAGCTTTCTTT
size: -; D: -; J: TRBJ1-3; V: TRBV5-6; CDR3: CASRPRGAGNTIYF; DNA: TGTGCCAGCAGGCCCCGGGGGGCTGGAAACACCATATATTTT
size: -; D: TRBD1; J: TRBJ2-1; V: TRBV6-2/TRBV6-3; CDR3: CASIPRGQILYNEQFF; DNA: TGTGCCAGCATCCCAAGGGGACAGATTCTCTACAATGAGCAGTTCTTC
size: -; D: -; J: TRBJ2-7; V: TRBV5-1; CDR3: CASSARGTDYEQYF; DNA: TGCGCCAGCAGCGCCCGGGGGACCGACTACGAGCAGTACTTC
size: -; D: -; J: TRBJ2-7; V: TRBV18; CDR3: CASSPLSRSYEQYF; DNA: TGTGCCAGCTCACCACTTTCACGGTCATACGAGCAGTACTTC
size: -; D: -; J: TRBJ1-2; V: TRBV5-1; CDR3: CASSLAGFGSGYTF; DNA: TGCGCCAGCAGCTTGGCAGGGTTCGGATCCGGCTACACCTTC
size: -; D: -; J: TRBJ1-2; V: TRBV19; CDR3: CASSWRGGGYTF; DNA: TGTGCCAGTAGTTGGAGGGGGGGCGGCTACACCTTC
size: once; D: TRBD1; J: TRBJ1-4; V: TRBV28; CDR3: CASSLLGTGGEKLFF; DNA: TGTGCCAGCAGTTTATTGGGGACAGGGGGTGAAAAACTGTTTTTT
size: -; D: TRBD2; J: TRBJ2-7; V: TRBV7-2; CDR3: CASSPRLAAYEQYF; DNA: TGTGCCAGCAGCCCCAGACTAGCAGCCTACGAGCAGTACTTC
size: -; D: -; J: TRBJ2-5; V: TRBV19; CDR3: CATAQRLKLETQYF; DNA: TGTGCCACCGCCCAGCGGCTAAAGTTGGAGACCCAGTACTTC
size: once; D: -; J: TRBJ2-7; V: TRBV10-3; CDR3: CANRPNGTYEQYF; DNA: TGTGCAAACCGCCCGAACGGGACCTACGAGCAGTACTTC
size: -; D: -; J: TRBJ1-5; V: TRBV27; CDR3: CASSFRQGQPQHF; DNA: TGTGCCAGCAGTTTCAGGCAGGGTCAGCCCCAGCATTTT
size: -; D: TRBD1; J: TRBJ1-1; V: TRBV7-9; CDR3: CASSKTGTYTEAFF; DNA: TGTGCCAGCAGCAAGACAGGGACGTACACTGAAGCTTTCTTT
size: -; D: TRBD2; J: TRBJ2-3; V: TRBV9; CDR3: CASSVHPGAGGTDTQYF; DNA: TGTGCCAGCAGCGTCCACCCCGGGGCGGGAGGAACAGATACGCAGTATTTT
size: few; D: -; J: TRBJ2-1; V: TRBV2; CDR3: CASRADRYNEQFF; DNA: TGTGCCAGCAGGGCCGACAGGTACAATGAGCAGTTCTTC
size: -; D: TRBD1; J: TRBJ1-1; V: TRBV28; CDR3: CASSSDRGEAFF; DNA: TGTGCCAGCAGTTCGGACAGGGGCGAAGCTTTCTTT
size: -; D: -; J: TRBJ2-2; V: TRBV19; CDR3: CASSIWQSTGELFF; DNA: TGTGCCAGTAGTATATGGCAAAGCACCGGGGAGCTGTTTTTT
size: -; D: TRBD1; J: TRBJ1-2; V: TRBV5-4; CDR3: CASSLVGTGNGYTF; DNA: TGTGCCAGCAGCTTGGTCGGGACAGGGAATGGCTACACCTTC
size: -; D: -; J: TRBJ2-1; V: TRBV28; CDR3: CASSSAYASYNEQFF; DNA: TGTGCCAGCAGTTCAGCGTATGCTTCCTACAATGAGCAGTTCTTC
size: -; D: -; J: TRBJ2-7; V: TRBV21-1; CDR3: CASGRTGGLIYEQYF; DNA: TGTGCCAGCGGTAGGACAGGGGGCTTAATCTACGAGCAGTACTTC
size: -; D: -; J: TRBJ2-3; V: TRBV30; CDR3: CAWKSPGRSPDTQYF; DNA: TGTGCCTGGAAATCCCCAGGTAGAAGTCCAGATACGCAGTATTTT
size: -; D: -; J: TRBJ1-4; V: TRBV5-1; CDR3: CASSATGATNEKLFF; DNA: TGCGCCAGCAGCGCAACAGGAGCAACTAATGAAAAACTGTTTTTT